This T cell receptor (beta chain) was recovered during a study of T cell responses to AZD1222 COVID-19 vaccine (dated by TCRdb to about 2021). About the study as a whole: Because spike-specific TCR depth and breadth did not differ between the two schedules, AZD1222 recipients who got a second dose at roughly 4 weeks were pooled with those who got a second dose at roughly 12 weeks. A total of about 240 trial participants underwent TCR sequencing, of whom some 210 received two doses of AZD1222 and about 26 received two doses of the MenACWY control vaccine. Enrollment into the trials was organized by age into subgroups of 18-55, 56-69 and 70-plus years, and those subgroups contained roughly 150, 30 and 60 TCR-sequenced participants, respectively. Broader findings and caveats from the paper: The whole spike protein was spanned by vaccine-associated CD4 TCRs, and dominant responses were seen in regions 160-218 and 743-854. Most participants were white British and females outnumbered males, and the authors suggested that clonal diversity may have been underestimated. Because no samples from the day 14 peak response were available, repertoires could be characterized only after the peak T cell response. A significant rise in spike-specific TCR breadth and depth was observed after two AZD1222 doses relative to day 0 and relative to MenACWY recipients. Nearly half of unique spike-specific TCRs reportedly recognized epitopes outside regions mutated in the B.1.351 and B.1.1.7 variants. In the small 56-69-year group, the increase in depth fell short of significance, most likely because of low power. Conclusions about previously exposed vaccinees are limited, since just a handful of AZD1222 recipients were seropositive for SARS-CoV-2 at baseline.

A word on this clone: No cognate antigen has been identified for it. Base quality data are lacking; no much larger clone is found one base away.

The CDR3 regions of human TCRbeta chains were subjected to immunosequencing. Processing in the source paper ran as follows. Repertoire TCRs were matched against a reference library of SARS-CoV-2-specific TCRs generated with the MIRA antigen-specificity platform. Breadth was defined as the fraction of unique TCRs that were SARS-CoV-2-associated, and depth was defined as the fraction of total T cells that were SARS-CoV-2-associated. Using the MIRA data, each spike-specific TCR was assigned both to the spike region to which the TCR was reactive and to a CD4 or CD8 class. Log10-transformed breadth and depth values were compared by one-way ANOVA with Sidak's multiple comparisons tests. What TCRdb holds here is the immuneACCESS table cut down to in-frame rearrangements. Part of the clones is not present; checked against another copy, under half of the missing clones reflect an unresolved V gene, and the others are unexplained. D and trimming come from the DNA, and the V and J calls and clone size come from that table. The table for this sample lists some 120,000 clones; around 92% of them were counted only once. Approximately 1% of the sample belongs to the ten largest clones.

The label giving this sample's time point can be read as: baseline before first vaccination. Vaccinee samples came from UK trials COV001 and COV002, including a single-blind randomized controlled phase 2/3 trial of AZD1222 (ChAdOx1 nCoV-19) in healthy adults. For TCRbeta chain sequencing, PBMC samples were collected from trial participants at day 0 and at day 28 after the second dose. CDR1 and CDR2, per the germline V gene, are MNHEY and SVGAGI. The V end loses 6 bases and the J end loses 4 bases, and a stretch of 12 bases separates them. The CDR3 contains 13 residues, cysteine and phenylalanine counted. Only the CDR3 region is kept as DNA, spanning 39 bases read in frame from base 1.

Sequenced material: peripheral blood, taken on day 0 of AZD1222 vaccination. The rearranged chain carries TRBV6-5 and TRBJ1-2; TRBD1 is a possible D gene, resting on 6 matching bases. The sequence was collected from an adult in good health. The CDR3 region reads CASSVADSYGYTF. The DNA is TGTGCCAGCAGCGTAGCGGACAGCTATGGCTACACCTTC.